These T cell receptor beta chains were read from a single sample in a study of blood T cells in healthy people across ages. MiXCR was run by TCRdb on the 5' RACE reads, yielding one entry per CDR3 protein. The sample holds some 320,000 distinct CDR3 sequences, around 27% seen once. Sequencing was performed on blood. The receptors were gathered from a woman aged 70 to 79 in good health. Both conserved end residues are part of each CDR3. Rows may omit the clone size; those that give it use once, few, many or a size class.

cdr3_aa: CASPRQGSLSGANVLTF; v_call: TRBV18; clone_size: few
cdr3_aa: CASSHLGTSSTDTQYF; v_call: TRBV3-1; clone_size: .
cdr3_aa: CASSLRGGTGNRYGYTF; v_call: TRBV5-1; clone_size: .
cdr3_aa: CASSQGPMTRELFF; v_call: TRBV4-1; clone_size: .
cdr3_aa: CASSSTPGQVPFEGGYTF; v_call: TRBV7-9; clone_size: once
cdr3_aa: CASGAVEQFF; v_call: TRBV28; clone_size: many
cdr3_aa: CSARDRPGELFF; v_call: TRBV20-1; clone_size: .
cdr3_aa: CAGRIKPGTSGRETRYF; v_call: TRBV6-1; clone_size: .
cdr3_aa: CASSLGSTSGNTIYF; v_call: TRBV5-1; clone_size: .
cdr3_aa: CASSGPSGDTQYF; v_call: TRBV5-1; clone_size: few
cdr3_aa: CASSQQGLALYEQYF; v_call: TRBV6-2/TRBV6-3; clone_size: once
cdr3_aa: CASSPGTGAMTQHF; v_call: TRBV6-6; clone_size: .
cdr3_aa: CASPLRPGTGETQYF; v_call: TRBV12-3/TRBV12-4; clone_size: .
cdr3_aa: CASRDSGVSYNEQFF; v_call: TRBV3-1; clone_size: .
cdr3_aa: CASSSPFNEQFF; v_call: TRBV5-1; clone_size: .
cdr3_aa: CASRKGQGATDTQYF; v_call: TRBV28; clone_size: .
cdr3_aa: CASSDSPTDTQYF; v_call: TRBV10-2; clone_size: .
cdr3_aa: CASRLSRNSYNEQFF; v_call: TRBV6-5; clone_size: .
cdr3_aa: CSVRGLAGVEQYF; v_call: TRBV20-1; clone_size: few
cdr3_aa: CAISGLGNTEAFF; v_call: TRBV10-3; clone_size: .
cdr3_aa: CASSLAVAGGAGEQFF; v_call: TRBV5-1; clone_size: .
cdr3_aa: CASRDSRNEQYF; v_call: TRBV28; clone_size: .
cdr3_aa: CSALNNEQFF; v_call: TRBV20-1; clone_size: .
cdr3_aa: CASSAGTASEETQYF; v_call: TRBV7-9; clone_size: many
cdr3_aa: CATQGTTYEQYF; v_call: TRBV10-3; clone_size: few
cdr3_aa: CSARPTLGQPQHF; v_call: TRBV20-1; clone_size: few
cdr3_aa: CASELAGAYNEQFF; v_call: TRBV28; clone_size: .
cdr3_aa: CASGERSNGPNTQYF; v_call: TRBV9; clone_size: many
cdr3_aa: CASSFTGGAGEQYF; v_call: TRBV28; clone_size: .
cdr3_aa: CASGPGLSTDTQYF; v_call: TRBV27; clone_size: .
cdr3_aa: CASSLVRGPTQYF; v_call: TRBV12-3/TRBV12-4; clone_size: few
cdr3_aa: CASSVNRGTNTGELFF; v_call: TRBV19; clone_size: few